This TCR beta chain was recovered during a study of T cells in Graves' hyperthyroidism and ophthalmopathy. This clonotype was seen a few times. Per germline, CDR1 SGHNT and CDR2 YYREEE (reference sequence). V lost 3 bases and J lost 2, with 8 bases in between. This CDR3 is 13 amino acids long. TCR beta CDR3 regions were amplified from RNA. HTBI primers drove first-round RT-PCR of the TCR CDR3. TCRdb called the multiplex PCR reads again in MiXCR, with one record for every CDR3 protein. The table has around 370,000 distinct CDR3 sequences, roughly 18% seen once. This chain connects TRBV5-4 to TRBJ1-2; D not certain. What was sequenced was blood. The receptor was isolated from a man between 18 and 29 years old with Graves' ophthalmopathy. CDR3 nucleotides: TGTGCCAGCAGCTCGGACGGCAACTATGGCTACACCTTC. Protein sequence: CASSSDGNYGYTF. The whole variable domain, remainder taken from reference TRBV5-4 and TRBJ1-2, is ETGVTQSPTHLIKTRGQQVTLRCSSQSGHNTVSWYQQALGQGPQFIFQYYREEENGRGNFPPRFSGLQFPNYSSELNVNALELDDSALYLCASSSDGNYGYTFGSGTRLTVV.